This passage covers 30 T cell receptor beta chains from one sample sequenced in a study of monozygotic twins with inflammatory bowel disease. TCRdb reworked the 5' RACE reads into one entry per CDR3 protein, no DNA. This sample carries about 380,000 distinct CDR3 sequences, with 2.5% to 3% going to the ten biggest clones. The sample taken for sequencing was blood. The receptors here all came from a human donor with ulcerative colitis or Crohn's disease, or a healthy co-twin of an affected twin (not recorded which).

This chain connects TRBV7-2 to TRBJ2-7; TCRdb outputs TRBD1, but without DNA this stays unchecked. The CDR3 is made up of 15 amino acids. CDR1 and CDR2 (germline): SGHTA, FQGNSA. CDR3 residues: CASSSGGARVYEQYF.

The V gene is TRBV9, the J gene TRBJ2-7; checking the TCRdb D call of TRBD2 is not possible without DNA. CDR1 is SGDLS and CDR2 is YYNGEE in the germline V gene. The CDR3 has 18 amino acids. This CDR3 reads CASSPPGKGLATSYEQYF.

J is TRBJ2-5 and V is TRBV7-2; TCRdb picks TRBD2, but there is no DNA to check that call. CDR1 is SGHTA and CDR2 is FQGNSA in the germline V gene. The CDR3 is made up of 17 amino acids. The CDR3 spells CASSLRAGGSKKETQYF.

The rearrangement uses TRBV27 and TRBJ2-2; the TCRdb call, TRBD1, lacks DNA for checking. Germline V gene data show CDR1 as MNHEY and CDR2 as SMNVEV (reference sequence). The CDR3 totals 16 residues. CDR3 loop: CASSSRTGLGGGELFF.

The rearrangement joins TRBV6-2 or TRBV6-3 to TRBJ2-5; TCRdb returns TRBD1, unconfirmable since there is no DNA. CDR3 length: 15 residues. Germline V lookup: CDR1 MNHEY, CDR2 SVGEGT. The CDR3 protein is CASSSGRRAGETQYF.

CDR3 sequence reads: CASSVPGAGANVLTF. The chain carries TRBV27 and TRBJ2-6; TCRdb indicates TRBD1, and absent DNA this call remains unverified. CDR3 length: 15 amino acids. Germline assignment: CDR1 MNHEY and CDR2 SMNVEV (reference sequence).

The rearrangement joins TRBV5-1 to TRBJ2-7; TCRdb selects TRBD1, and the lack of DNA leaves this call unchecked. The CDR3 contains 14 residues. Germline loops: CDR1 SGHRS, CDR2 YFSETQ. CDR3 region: CASSLLNRAGEQYF.

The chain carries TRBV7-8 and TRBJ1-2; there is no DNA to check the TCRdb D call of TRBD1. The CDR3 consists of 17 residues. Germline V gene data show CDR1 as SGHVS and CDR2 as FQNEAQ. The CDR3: CASSLGGDRGNRWGYTF.

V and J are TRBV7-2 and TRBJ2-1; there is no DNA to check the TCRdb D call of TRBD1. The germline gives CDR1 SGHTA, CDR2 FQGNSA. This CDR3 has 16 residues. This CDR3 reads CASSLDLWRARNEQFF.

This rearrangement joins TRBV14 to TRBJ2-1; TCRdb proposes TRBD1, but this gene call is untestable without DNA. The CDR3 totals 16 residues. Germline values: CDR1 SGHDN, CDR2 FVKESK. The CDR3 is CASSQISGTGYYEQFF.

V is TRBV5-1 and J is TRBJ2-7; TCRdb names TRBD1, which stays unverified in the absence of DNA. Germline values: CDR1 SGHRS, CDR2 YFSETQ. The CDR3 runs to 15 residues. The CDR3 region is CASHLDRGGTYEQYF.

CDR3 region: CASSWWGNRGNNSPLHF. This rearrangement joins TRBV6-2 or TRBV6-3 to TRBJ1-6; without DNA, the TCRdb call of TRBD1 cannot be checked. The V gene's germline CDR1 is MNHEY and CDR2 SVGEGT. This CDR3 comprises 17 residues.

This CDR3 is CASSYPTSGNTDTQYF. The rearrangement joins TRBV6-5 to TRBJ2-3. The V gene's germline CDR1 is MNHEY and CDR2 SVGAGI. This CDR3 is built from 16 residues.

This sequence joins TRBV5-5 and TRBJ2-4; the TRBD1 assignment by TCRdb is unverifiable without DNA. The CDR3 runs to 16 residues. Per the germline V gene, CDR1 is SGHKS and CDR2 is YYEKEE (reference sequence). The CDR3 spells CASSWTGGAAKNIQYF. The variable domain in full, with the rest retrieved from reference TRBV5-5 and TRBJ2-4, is DAGVTQSPTHLIKTRGQQVTLRCSPISGHKSVSWYQQVLGQGPQFIFQYYEKEERGRGNFPDRFSARQFPNYSSELNVNALLLGDSALYLCASSWTGGAAKNIQYFGAGTRLSVL.

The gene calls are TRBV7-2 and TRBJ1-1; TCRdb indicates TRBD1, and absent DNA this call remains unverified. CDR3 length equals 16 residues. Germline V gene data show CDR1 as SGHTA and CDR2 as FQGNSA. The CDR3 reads CASSLVGRDRGTEAFF.

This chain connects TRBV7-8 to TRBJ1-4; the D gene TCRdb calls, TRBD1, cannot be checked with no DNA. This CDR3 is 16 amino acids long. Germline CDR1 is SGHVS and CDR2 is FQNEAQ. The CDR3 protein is CASSLERGIVNEKLFF.

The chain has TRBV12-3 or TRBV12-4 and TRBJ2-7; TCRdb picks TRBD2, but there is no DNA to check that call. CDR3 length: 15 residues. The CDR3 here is CASRGTSGGSYEQYF.

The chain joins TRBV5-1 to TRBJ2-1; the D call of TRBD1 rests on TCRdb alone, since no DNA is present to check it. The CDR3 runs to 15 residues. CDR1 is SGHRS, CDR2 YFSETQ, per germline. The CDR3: CASSSDRPRYNEQFF.

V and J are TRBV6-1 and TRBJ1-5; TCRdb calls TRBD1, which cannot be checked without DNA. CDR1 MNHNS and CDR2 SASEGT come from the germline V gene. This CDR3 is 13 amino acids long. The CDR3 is CASSADRYQPQHF.

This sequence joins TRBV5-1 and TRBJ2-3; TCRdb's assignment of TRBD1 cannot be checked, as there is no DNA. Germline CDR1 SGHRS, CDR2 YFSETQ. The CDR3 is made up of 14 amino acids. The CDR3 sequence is CASSHGQGDNAQYF. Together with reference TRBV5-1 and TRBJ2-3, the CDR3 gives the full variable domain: KAGVTQTPRYLIKTRGQQVTLSCSPISGHRSVSWYQQTPGQGLQFLFEYFSETQRNKGNFPGRFSGRQFSNSRSEMNVSTLELGDSALYLCASSHGQGDNAQYFGPGTRLTVL.

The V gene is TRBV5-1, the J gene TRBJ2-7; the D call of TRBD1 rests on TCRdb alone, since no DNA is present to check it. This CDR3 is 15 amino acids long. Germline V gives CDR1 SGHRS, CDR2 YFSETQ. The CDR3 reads CASSLDTGGNYEQYF.

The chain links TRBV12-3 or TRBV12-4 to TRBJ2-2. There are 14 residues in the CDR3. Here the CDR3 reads CASSLLGSTGELFF.

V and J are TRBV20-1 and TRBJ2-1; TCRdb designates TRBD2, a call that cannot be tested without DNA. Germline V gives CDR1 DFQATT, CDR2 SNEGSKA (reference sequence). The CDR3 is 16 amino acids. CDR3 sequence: CSAKLSGGAFYNEQFF.

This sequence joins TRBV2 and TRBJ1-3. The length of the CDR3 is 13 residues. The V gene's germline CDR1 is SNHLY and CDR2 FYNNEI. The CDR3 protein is CASATEAGNTIYF. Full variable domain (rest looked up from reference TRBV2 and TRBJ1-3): EPEVTQTPSHQVTQMGQEVILRCVPISNHLYFYWYRQILGQKVEFLVSFYNNEISEKSEIFDDQFSVERPDGSNFTLKIRSTKLEDSAMYFCASATEAGNTIYFGEGSWLTVV.

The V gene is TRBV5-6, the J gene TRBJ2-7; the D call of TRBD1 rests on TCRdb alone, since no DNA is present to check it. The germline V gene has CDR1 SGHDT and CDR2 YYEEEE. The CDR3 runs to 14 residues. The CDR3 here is CASSFNRGADEQYF.

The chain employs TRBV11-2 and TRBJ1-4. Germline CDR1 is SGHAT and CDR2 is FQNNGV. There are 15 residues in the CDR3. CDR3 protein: CASSFRLATNEKLFF.

This CDR3 reads CASCKTRVEKLFF. This chain links TRBV19 with TRBJ1-4; the TCRdb call, TRBD1, lacks DNA for checking. Germline-derived CDR1 and CDR2 are LNHDA and SQIVND (reference sequence). CDR3 size: 13 residues.

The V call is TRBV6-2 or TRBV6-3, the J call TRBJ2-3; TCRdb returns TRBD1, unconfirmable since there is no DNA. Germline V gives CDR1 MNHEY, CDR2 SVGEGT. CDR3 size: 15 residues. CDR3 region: CASRTLGGGTDTQYF.

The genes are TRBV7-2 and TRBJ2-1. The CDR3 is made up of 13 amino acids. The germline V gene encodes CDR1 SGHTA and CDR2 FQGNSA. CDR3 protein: CASSHNSYNEQFF.

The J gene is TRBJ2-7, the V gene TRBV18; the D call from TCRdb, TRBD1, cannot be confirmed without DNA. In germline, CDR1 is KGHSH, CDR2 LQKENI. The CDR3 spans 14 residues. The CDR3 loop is CASSPDRESYEQYF.